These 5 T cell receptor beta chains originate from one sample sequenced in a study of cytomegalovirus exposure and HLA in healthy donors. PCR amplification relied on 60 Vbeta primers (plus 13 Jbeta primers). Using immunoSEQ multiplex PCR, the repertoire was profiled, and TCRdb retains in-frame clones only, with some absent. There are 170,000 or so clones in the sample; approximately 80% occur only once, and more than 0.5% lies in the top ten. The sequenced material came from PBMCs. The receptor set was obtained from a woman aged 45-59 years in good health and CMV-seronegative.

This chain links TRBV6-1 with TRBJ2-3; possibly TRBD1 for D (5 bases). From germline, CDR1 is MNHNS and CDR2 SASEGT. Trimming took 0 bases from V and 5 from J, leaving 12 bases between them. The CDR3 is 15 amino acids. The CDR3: CASSEAVAGKDTQYF. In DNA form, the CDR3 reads TGTGCCAGCAGTGAAGCCGTCGCAGGGAAAGATACGCAGTATTTT.

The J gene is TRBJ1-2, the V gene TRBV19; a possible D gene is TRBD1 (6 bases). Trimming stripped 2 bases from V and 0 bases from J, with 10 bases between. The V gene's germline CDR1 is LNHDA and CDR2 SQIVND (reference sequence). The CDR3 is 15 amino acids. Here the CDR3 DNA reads TGTGCCAGTAGTATATCCGGACAGTCTAACTATGGCTACACCTTC. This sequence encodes CASSISGQSNYGYTF.

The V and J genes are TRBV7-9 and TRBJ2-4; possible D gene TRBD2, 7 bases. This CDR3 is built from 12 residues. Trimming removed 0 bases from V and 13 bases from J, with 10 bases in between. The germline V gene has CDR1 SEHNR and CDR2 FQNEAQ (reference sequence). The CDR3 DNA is TGTGCCAGCAGCTTAGCGGGGGGGCGGCAGTACTTC. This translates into CASSLAGGRQYF.

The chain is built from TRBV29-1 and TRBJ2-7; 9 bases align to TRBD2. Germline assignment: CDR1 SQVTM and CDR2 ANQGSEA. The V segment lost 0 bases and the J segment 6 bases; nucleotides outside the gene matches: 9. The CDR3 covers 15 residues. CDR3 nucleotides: TGCAGCGTTGAAGATCTTAGCCTAGCGGGGATCGAGCAGTACTTC. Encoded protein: CSVEDLSLAGIEQYF.

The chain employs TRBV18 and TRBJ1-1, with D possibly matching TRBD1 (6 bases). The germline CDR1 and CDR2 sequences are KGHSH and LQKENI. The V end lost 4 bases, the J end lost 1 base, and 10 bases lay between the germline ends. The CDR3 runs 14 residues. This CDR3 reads CASSLYRANTEAFF. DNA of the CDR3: TGTGCCAGCTCACTATACAGGGCGAACACTGAAGCTTTCTTT.